A selection of T cell receptor beta chains follows, all from one sample in a study of cytomegalovirus exposure and HLA in healthy donors. The repertoire was sequenced with immunoSEQ multiplex PCR; TCRdb's copy has only in-frame clones and lacks some. Of about 100,000 clones listed, roughly 85% are singletons. The sample comprised PBMCs. The receptor set was obtained from a man in his forties in good health and CMV-seronegative. The CDR3 runs from the conserved cysteine through the conserved F or W. D genes are given only for firm matches. Not every row has a clone size; where given, it reads once, few, many or a size class.

size: NA
J: TRBJ1-2
V: TRBV6-1
D: TRBD1
CDR3: CASSATGVGGGYTF
DNA: TGTGCCAGCAGTGCAACAGGGGTAGGGGGTGGCTACACCTTC

size: once
J: TRBJ1-5
V: TRBV4-1
D: NA
CDR3: CASSQEGPSSGNQPQHF
DNA: TGCGCCAGCAGCCAAGAGGGTCCATCTTCAGGTAATCAGCCCCAGCATTTT

size: medium-sized
J: TRBJ2-7
V: TRBV10-3
D: TRBD1
CDR3: CAISVPGQGASYEQYF
DNA: TGTGCCATCAGTGTACCGGGACAGGGTGCCTCCTACGAGCAGTACTTC

size: NA
J: TRBJ2-1
V: TRBV6-5
D: TRBD2
CDR3: CASSYSRVGGYQEQFF
DNA: TGTGCCAGCAGTTACTCGAGGGTCGGGGGGTACCAAGAGCAGTTCTTC

size: NA
J: TRBJ2-5
V: TRBV19
D: TRBD2
CDR3: CATGGLGETQYF
DNA: TGTGCCACCGGGGGGTTAGGGGAGACCCAGTACTTC

size: NA
J: TRBJ2-1
V: TRBV7-2
D: NA
CDR3: CASSLYIAATYNEQFF
DNA: TGTGCCAGCAGCTTGTACATAGCGGCTACATACAATGAGCAGTTCTTC

size: NA
J: TRBJ2-4
V: TRBV2
D: NA
CDR3: CASRLPPGRPSGIQYF
DNA: TGTGCCAGCAGACTACCCCCGGGCCGCCCCAGCGGCATTCAGTACTTC

size: NA
J: TRBJ2-3
V: TRBV9
D: TRBD2
CDR3: CASSAPLSGGSQYF
DNA: TGTGCCAGCAGCGCCCCCTTGAGCGGGGGGAGTCAGTATTTT

size: NA
J: TRBJ2-3
V: TRBV9
D: TRBD2
CDR3: CASSASGGQGIDTQYF
DNA: TGTGCCAGCAGCGCTAGCGGGGGGCAAGGGATAGATACGCAGTATTTT

size: NA
J: TRBJ1-2
V: TRBV5-1
D: NA
CDR3: CASSWGGVNYGYTF
DNA: TGCGCCAGCAGCTGGGGGGGGGTTAACTATGGCTACACCTTC

size: NA
J: TRBJ2-7
V: TRBV29-1
D: NA
CDR3: CSVEFGAGNEQYF
DNA: TGCAGCGTTGAATTCGGGGCGGGGAACGAGCAGTACTTC

size: NA
J: TRBJ1-2
V: TRBV6-5
D: NA
CDR3: CASSYSPGGRDGYTF
DNA: TGTGCCAGCAGTTACTCGCCCGGGGGGAGAGATGGCTACACCTTC

size: NA
J: TRBJ1-2
V: TRBV12-2
D: NA
CDR3: CASRLARTGVEVYGYTF
DNA: TGTGCAAGTCGCTTAGCACGGACAGGGGTTGAAGTCTATGGCTACACCTTC

size: NA
J: TRBJ2-7
V: TRBV5-1
D: TRBD2
CDR3: CASSLTLAGGPGEQYF
DNA: TGCGCCAGCAGCTTAACACTAGCGGGGGGGCCGGGGGAGCAGTACTTC

size: NA
J: TRBJ1-2
V: TRBV6-6
D: NA
CDR3: CASSPLEYNYGYTF
DNA: TGTGCCAGCAGCCCCCTGGAGTATAACTATGGCTACACCTTC